The TCR beta chain described here comes from a study of T cell changes during pregnancy in multiple sclerosis. Data came from immunoSEQ multiplex PCR; TCRdb stores just in-frame clones and leaves some out. The sample consists of 60,000 to 65,000 clones, 92% of them appearing once. The TCR originated in a female donor with multiple sclerosis, enrolled in a pregnancy study. The sequences come from peripheral blood, collected in the first trimester of pregnancy.

CDR3 loop: CASSPPSDRVYEQYF. CDR3 DNA sequence: TGTGCCAGCTCACCACCGAGCGACAGGGTCTACGAGCAGTACTTC. The chain has TRBV18 and TRBJ2-7, with TRBD1 matching 7 bases. Trimming took 0 bases from V and 3 from J; bases not matched to a gene: 5. The CDR3 has 15 amino acids. CDR1 is KGHSH and CDR2 is LQKENI in the germline V gene.